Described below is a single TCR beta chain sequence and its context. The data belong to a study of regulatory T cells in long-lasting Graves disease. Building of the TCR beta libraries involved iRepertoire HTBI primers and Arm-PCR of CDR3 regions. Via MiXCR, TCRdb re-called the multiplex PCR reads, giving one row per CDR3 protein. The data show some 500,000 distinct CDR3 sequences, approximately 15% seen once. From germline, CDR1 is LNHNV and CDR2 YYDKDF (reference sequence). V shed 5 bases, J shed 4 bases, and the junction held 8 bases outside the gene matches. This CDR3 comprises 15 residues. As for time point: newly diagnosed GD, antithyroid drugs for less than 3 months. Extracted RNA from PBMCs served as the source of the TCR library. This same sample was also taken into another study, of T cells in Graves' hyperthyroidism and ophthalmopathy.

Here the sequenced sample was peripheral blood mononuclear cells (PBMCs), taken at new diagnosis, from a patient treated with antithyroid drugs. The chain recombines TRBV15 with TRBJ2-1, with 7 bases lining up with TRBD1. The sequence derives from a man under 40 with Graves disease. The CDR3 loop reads CATSGRDRQYNEQFF. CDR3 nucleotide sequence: TGTGCCACCAGCGGCCGGGACAGACAGTACAATGAGCAGTTCTTC.